These T cell receptor beta chains were read from a single sample in a study of blood T cell repertoires in COVID-19. Repertoires were generated with immunoSEQ multiplex PCR, while TCRdb's copy carries only in-frame clones and drops some. The sample has 100,000 or so clones; approximately 79% are singletons. The sample consisted of peripheral blood. The origin of the receptors is a man in his 70s with active or convalescent COVID-19. CDR3s include the opening cysteine and the closing phenylalanine or tryptophan. The order of the fields is V gene, J gene, clone size, D gene, CDR3 protein, CDR3 DNA. D genes are given only for firm matches. Some rows mark clone size as missing; the rest say once, few, many or name a class of expanded clone.

TRBV2	TRBJ1-1	few	TRBD1	CASSGQEGAEAFF	TGTGCCAGCAGCGGACAGGAAGGCGCTGAAGCTTTCTTT
TRBV6-6	TRBJ2-7	.	.	CASSYVSGEQYF	TGTGCCAGCAGTTACGTCAGCGGCGAGCAGTACTTC
TRBV23-1	TRBJ1-2	.	.	CASSQFRGGYTF	TGCGCCAGCAGTCAATTTCGGGGTGGCTACACCTTC
TRBV24-1	TRBJ1-2	.	.	CATSEGPNYGYTF	TGTGCCACCAGTGAGGGGCCTAACTATGGCTACACCTTC
TRBV30	TRBJ1-4	.	.	CAWSVRGLGDEKLFF	TGTGCCTGGAGTGTACGGGGACTAGGTGATGAAAAACTGTTTTTT
TRBV3-1/TRBV3-2	TRBJ2-3	.	TRBD2	CASSPLAGGEDTQYF	TGTGCCAGCAGCCCACTAGCGGGGGGAGAAGATACGCAGTATTTT
TRBV11-2	TRBJ1-4	.	TRBD1	CASSLGGRGLRTNEKLFF	TGTGCCAGCAGCTTAGGTGGCAGGGGGCTAAGAACTAATGAAAAACTGTTTTTT
TRBV2	TRBJ1-4	.	.	CASSEILGAPNEKLFF	TGTGCCAGCAGTGAAATCCTGGGGGCCCCTAATGAAAAACTGTTTTTT
TRBV5-1	TRBJ1-1	.	.	CASSLSPQGDTEAFF	TGCGCCAGCAGCTTGAGTCCCCAAGGGGACACTGAAGCTTTCTTT
TRBV5-1	TRBJ2-3	few	TRBD1	CASSLGTGNTDTQYF	TGCGCCAGCAGCTTAGGGACAGGGAACACAGATACGCAGTATTTT
TRBV2	TRBJ2-1	.	.	CASSVVLTSNEQFF	TGTGCCAGCAGTGTCGTGTTAACCAGCAATGAGCAGTTCTTC
TRBV7-9	TRBJ2-3	.	.	CASSRRLPPSTDTQYF	TGTGCCAGCAGCCGCAGGCTCCCCCCTAGCACAGATACGCAGTATTTT
TRBV19	TRBJ2-1	.	TRBD2	CASSVLAGSNEQFF	TGTGCCAGTAGTGTGCTAGCGGGAAGCAATGAGCAGTTCTTC
TRBV6-1	TRBJ2-1	.	.	CASSEPAYNEQFF	TGTGCCAGCAGTGAACCAGCCTACAATGAGCAGTTCTTC
TRBV5-6	TRBJ2-5	.	.	CASRADRSPRETQYF	TGTGCCAGCAGAGCGGACAGATCCCCGAGAGAGACCCAGTACTTC
TRBV5-6	TRBJ2-7	.	TRBD2	CASSRFSGTSPWDEQYF	TGTGCCAGCAGCCGCTTTTCCGGGACTAGCCCTTGGGACGAGCAGTACTTC
TRBV5-1	TRBJ1-6	.	TRBD1	CASSLQGAPNSPLHF	TGCGCCAGCAGCTTACAGGGGGCGCCTAATTCACCCCTCCACTTT
TRBV30	TRBJ2-3	once	TRBD2	CAWSVPGGRTDTQYF	TGTGCCTGGAGTGTGCCGGGAGGACGCACAGATACGCAGTATTTT
TRBV30	TRBJ2-4	.	TRBD2	CAWSVEGSGGIIQYF	TGTGCCTGGAGTGTGGAAGGTAGCGGGGGGATCATTCAGTACTTC
TRBV5-1	TRBJ1-3	.	.	CASSLGSASGNTIYF	TGCGCCAGCAGCTTGGGCAGTGCCTCTGGAAACACCATATATTTT
TRBV3-1/TRBV3-2	TRBJ1-6	.	TRBD1	CASSPDRGWENSPLHF	TGTGCCAGCAGCCCCGACAGGGGATGGGAGAATTCACCCCTCCACTTT
TRBV12-3/TRBV12-4	TRBJ2-1	.	TRBD1	CASSTGASEQFF	TGTGCCAGCAGCACAGGGGCAAGTGAGCAGTTCTTC
TRBV29-1	TRBJ2-5	.	TRBD1	CSVGQAGETQYF	TGCAGCGTGGGACAGGCGGGAGAGACCCAGTACTTC
TRBV5-1	TRBJ2-3	.	.	CASSPADRDTQYF	TGCGCCAGCAGCCCGGCGGATCGGGATACGCAGTATTTT
TRBV5-6	TRBJ2-7	.	.	CASSLGLKSSGAQYF	TGTGCCAGCAGCTTGGGACTAAAGTCTTCGGGAGCGCAGTACTTC
TRBV29-1	TRBJ1-2	.	TRBD1	CSVELGTGYGYTF	TGCAGCGTTGAATTAGGGACAGGCTATGGCTACACCTTC
TRBV12-3/TRBV12-4	TRBJ1-1	.	.	CASSLLEGTEAFF	TGTGCCAGCAGTTTACTCGAGGGCACTGAAGCTTTCTTT
TRBV3-1/TRBV3-2	TRBJ2-1	.	TRBD2	CASSHLAGPSYNEQFF	TGTGCCAGCAGCCATTTAGCGGGTCCCTCCTACAATGAGCAGTTCTTC
TRBV27	TRBJ1-1	.	.	CASSPTYHTEAFF	TGTGCCAGCAGTCCGACATACCACACTGAAGCTTTCTTT
TRBV5-1	TRBJ2-7	.	TRBD1	CASSATGDRRYEQYF	TGCGCCAGCAGCGCGACCGGGGACAGGCGTTACGAGCAGTACTTC
TRBV18	TRBJ1-1	.	.	CASSGREVDTEAFF	TGTGCCAGCTCTGGGCGGGAGGTGGACACTGAAGCTTTCTTT
TRBV28	TRBJ2-3	.	.	CASRFRFRQGGPGTQYF	TGTGCCAGCAGATTCCGATTCCGACAGGGAGGCCCGGGGACGCAGTATTTT
TRBV28	TRBJ1-1	.	.	CASSLRGVQDTEAFF	TGTGCCAGCAGTTTACGGGGGGTTCAGGACACTGAAGCTTTCTTT
TRBV10-3	TRBJ1-2	once	.	CAISESQGYYGYTF	TGTGCCATCAGTGAGTCTCAGGGATACTATGGCTACACCTTC
TRBV11-2	TRBJ2-7	.	TRBD2	CASSLETSGAYEQYF	TGTGCCAGCAGCTTGGAAACTAGCGGCGCCTACGAGCAGTACTTC
TRBV19	TRBJ1-4	few	.	CASSRAGKNEKLFF	TGTGCCAGCTCCAGGGCAGGGAAGAATGAAAAACTGTTTTTT
TRBV12-5	TRBJ1-2	.	.	CASGLGQTYGYTF	TGTGCTAGTGGTTTGGGACAGACGTATGGCTACACCTTC
TRBV5-1	TRBJ2-5	.	TRBD2	CASSLASSGSGETQYF	TGCGCCAGCAGCTTAGCCTCTAGCGGGAGCGGAGAGACCCAGTACTTC
TRBV18	TRBJ1-1	.	.	CASSPLQEPKTEAFF	TGTGCCAGCTCACCCCTACAGGAACCTAAGACTGAAGCTTTCTTT
TRBV5-4	TRBJ1-2	.	TRBD1	CASSPGQGAHGYTF	TGTGCCAGCAGCCCCGGACAGGGGGCGCATGGCTACACCTTC
TRBV7-6	TRBJ1-3	.	TRBD1	CASSSTGQGLGNTIYF	TGTGCCAGCAGCTCCACCGGACAGGGTCTGGGAAACACCATATATTTT
TRBV11-2	TRBJ2-5	.	.	CASSALWETQYF	TGTGCCAGCAGCGCCCTATGGGAGACCCAGTACTTC
TRBV7-2	TRBJ1-2	few	TRBD1	CASSLGSAGGYYGYTF	TGTGCCAGCAGCTTAGGATCGGCAGGGGGGTACTATGGCTACACCTTC
TRBV2	TRBJ2-3	.	TRBD2	CASSDGRALSTDTQYF	TGTGCCAGCAGTGACGGGAGGGCCCTGAGCACAGATACGCAGTATTTT
TRBV11-2	TRBJ1-5	.	TRBD1	CASSHTGAGQPQHF	TGTGCCAGCAGCCACACAGGGGCAGGTCAGCCCCAGCATTTT
TRBV3-1/TRBV3-2	TRBJ1-1	.	.	CASSLVTGFEAFF	TGTGCCAGCAGCCTTGTGACAGGCTTTGAAGCTTTCTTT
TRBV27	TRBJ1-5	.	.	CASRSGPVRPQHF	TGTGCCAGCAGATCAGGGCCGGTACGGCCCCAGCATTTT
TRBV7-2	TRBJ2-7	.	TRBD2	CASSFGTSYIYEQYF	TGTGCCAGCAGCTTCGGGACTAGCTATATCTACGAGCAGTACTTC
TRBV2	TRBJ2-7	.	TRBD1	CASSGTGYEQYF	TGTGCCAGCAGTGGGACAGGGTACGAGCAGTACTTC
TRBV9	TRBJ2-1	.	TRBD2	CASSARLADYNEQFF	TGTGCCAGCAGCGCCCGACTAGCCGACTACAATGAGCAGTTCTTC
TRBV19	TRBJ2-1	.	TRBD2	CASSASGGQGREQFF	TGTGCCAGTAGTGCTAGCGGGGGGCAAGGTAGGGAGCAGTTCTTC
TRBV27	TRBJ1-5	.	.	CATWSGGKGNQPQHF	TGTGCCACCTGGTCGGGGGGCAAGGGCAATCAGCCCCAGCATTTT
TRBV3-1/TRBV3-2	TRBJ2-1	.	.	CASSETGGSYNEQFF	TGTGCCAGCAGCGAGACAGGCGGGTCCTACAATGAGCAGTTCTTC
TRBV19	TRBJ1-5	.	.	CASSTSTVSNQPQHF	TGTGCCAGTAGCACTTCGACAGTTAGCAATCAGCCCCAGCATTTT
TRBV19	TRBJ2-2	.	.	CASSKGSARGTGELFF	TGTGCCAGTAGTAAGGGTAGCGCCCGGGGCACCGGGGAGCTGTTTTTT
TRBV5-4	TRBJ2-1	.	TRBD2	CASSLGLAGFNEQFF	TGTGCCAGCAGCTTGGGACTAGCGGGATTCAATGAGCAGTTCTTC
TRBV3-1/TRBV3-2	TRBJ1-2	.	TRBD1	CASSQDRNRGNYGYTF	TGTGCCAGCAGCCAAGATCGCAACAGGGGCAACTATGGCTACACCTTC